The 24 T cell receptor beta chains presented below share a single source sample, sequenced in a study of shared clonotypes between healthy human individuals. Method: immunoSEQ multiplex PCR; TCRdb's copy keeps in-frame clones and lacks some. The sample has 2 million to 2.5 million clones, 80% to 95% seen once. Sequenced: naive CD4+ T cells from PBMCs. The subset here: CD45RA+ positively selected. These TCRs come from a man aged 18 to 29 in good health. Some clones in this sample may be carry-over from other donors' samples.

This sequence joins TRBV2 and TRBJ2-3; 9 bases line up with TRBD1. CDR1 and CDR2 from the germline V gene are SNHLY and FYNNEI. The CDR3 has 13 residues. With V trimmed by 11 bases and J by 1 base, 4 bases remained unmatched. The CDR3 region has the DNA TGTGCCTCGCACAGGGGGCGCACAGATACGCAGTATTTT. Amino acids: CASHRGRTDTQYF.

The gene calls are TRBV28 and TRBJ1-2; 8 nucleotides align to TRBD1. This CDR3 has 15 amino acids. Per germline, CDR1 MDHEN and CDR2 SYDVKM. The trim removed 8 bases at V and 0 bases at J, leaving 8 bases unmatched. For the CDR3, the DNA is TGTGCCAGCGTAGGCCCAGGGGGCTCTAACTATGGCTACACCTTC. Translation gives CASVGPGGSNYGYTF.

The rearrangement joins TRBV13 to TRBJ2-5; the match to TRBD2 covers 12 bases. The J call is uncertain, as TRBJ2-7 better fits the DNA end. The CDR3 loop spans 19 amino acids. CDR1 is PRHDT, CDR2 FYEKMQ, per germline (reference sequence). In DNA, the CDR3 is TGTGCCAGCAGCCCCGCGGGACTAGCGGGCGCACGACCTAAGTACGAGCAGTACTTC. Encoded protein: CASSPAGLAGARPKYEQYF.

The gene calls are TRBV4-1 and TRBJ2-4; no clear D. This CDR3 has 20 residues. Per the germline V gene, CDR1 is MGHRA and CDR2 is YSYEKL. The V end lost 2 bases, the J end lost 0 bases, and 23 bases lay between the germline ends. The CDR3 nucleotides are TGCGCCAGCAGCCAATTAGGCAGTTTAGGATTAAGGGAAGCCAAAAACATTCAGTACTTC. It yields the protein CASSQLGSLGLREAKNIQYF.

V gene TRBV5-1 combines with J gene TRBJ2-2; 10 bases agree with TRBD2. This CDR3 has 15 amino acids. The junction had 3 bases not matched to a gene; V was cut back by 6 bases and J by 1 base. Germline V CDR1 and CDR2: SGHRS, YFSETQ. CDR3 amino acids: CASTSGSVNTGELFF. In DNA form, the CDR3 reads TGCGCCAGCACTAGCGGGAGTGTGAACACCGGGGAGCTGTTTTTT.

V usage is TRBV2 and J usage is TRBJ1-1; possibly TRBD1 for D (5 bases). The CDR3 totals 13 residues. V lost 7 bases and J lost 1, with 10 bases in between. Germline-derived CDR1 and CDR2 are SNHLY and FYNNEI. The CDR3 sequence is CASTPTGNTEAFF. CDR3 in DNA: TGTGCCAGCACCCCCACAGGGAACACTGAAGCTTTCTTT.

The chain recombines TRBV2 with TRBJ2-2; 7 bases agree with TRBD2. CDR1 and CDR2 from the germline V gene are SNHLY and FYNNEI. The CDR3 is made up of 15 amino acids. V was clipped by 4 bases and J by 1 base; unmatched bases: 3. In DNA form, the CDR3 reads TGTGCCAGCAGTGGATCTAGCGGGAACACCGGGGAGCTGTTTTTT. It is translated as CASSGSSGNTGELFF.

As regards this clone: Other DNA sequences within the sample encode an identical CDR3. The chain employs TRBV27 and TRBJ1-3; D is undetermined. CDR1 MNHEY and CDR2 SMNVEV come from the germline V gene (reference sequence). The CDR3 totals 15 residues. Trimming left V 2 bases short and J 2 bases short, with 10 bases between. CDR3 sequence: CASSLRGLAGNTIYF. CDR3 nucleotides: TGTGCCAGCAGTTTACGGGGTTTGGCTGGAAACACCATATATTTT.

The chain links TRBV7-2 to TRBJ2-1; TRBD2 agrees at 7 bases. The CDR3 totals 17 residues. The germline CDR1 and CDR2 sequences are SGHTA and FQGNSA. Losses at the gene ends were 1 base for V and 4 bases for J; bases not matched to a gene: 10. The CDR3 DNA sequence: TGTGCCAGCAGCTTAGAAGGGCGGGAGCGACCATACAATGAGCAGTTCTTC. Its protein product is CASSLEGRERPYNEQFF.

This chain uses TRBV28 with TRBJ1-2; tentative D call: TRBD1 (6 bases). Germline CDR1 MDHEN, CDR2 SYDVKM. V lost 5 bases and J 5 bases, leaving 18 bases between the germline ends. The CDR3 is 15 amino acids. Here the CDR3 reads CASSPPGARGYGYTF. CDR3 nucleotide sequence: TGTGCCAGCAGTCCCCCGGGGGCGCGGGGGTATGGCTACACCTTC.

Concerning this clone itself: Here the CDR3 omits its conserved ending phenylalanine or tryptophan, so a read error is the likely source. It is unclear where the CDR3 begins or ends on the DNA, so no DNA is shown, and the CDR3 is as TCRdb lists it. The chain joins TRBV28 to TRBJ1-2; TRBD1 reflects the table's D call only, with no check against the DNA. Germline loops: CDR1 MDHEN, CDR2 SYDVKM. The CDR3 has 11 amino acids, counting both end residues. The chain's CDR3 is CASRARTGEFV.

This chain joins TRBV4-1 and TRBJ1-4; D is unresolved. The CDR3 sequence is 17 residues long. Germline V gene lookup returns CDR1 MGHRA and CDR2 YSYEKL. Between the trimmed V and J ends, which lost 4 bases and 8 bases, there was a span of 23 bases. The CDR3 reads CASSRGVADRASEKLFF. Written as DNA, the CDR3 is TGCGCCAGCAGCCGAGGAGTTGCTGACCGGGCAAGCGAAAAACTGTTTTTT.

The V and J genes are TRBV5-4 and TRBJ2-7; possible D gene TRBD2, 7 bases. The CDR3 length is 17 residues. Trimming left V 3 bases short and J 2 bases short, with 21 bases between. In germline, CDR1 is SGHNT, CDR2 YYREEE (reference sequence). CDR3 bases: TGTGCCAGCAGCTGTGGGGGGGCGGTCGATAGAACCTACGAGCAGTACTTC. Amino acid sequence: CASSCGGAVDRTYEQYF.

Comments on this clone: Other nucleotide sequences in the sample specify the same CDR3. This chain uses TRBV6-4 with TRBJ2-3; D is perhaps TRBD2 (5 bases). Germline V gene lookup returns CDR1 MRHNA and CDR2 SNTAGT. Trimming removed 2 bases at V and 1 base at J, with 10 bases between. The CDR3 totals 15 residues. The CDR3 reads CASSDRAGGTDTQYF. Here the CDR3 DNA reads TGTGCCAGCAGTGACCGTGCCGGGGGCACAGATACGCAGTATTTT.

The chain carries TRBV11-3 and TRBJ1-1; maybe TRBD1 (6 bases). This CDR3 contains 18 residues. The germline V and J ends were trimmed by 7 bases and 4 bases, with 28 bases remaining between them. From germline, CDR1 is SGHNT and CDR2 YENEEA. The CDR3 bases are TGTGCCAGCACCATCCCACGGGCAGGGGAGGACTCGGGCACTGAAGCTTTCTTT. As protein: CASTIPRAGEDSGTEAFF.

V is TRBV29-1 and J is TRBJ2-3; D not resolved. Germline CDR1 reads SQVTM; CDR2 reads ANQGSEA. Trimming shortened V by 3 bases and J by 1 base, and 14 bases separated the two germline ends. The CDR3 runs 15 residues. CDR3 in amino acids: CSVERVGFGTDTQYF. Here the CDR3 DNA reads TGCAGCGTTGAGAGAGTGGGGTTCGGCACAGATACGCAGTATTTT.

For the CDR3, the DNA is TGTGCCTGGAGCCCGGGGGCCTTCCCTAATTCACCCCTCCACTTT. It is translated as CAWSPGAFPNSPLHF. J is TRBJ1-6 and V is TRBV30; weak D call: TRBD1 (6 bases). Trimming took off 3 bases at V and 6 bases at J, with 15 bases between the two ends. Germline lookup yields CDR1 GTSNPN and CDR2 SVGIG (reference sequence). The CDR3 runs to 15 residues. Variable domain in full (rest from reference TRBV30 and TRBJ1-6): SQTIHQWPATLVQPVGSPLSLECTVEGTSNPNLYWYRQAAGRGLQLLFYSVGIGQISSEVPQNLSASRPQDRQFILSSKKLLLSDSGFYLCAWSPGAFPNSPLHFGNGTRLTVT.

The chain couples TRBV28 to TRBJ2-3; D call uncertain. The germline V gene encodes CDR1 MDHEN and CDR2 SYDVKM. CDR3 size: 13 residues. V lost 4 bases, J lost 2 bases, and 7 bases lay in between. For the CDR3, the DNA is TGTGCCAGCAGTTCAATACCCACAGATACGCAGTATTTT. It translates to CASSSIPTDTQYF.

The chain's CDR3 is CASSQVGQNTF. CDR3 nucleotides: TGTGCCAGCAGCCAAGTCGGGCAGAACACCTTC. The gene calls are TRBV4-2 and TRBJ1-2, with unresolved D. The CDR3 consists of 11 residues. Germline V lookup: CDR1 LGHNA, CDR2 YNFKEQ. V gave up 1 base and J gave up 12 bases, with 9 bases separating them.

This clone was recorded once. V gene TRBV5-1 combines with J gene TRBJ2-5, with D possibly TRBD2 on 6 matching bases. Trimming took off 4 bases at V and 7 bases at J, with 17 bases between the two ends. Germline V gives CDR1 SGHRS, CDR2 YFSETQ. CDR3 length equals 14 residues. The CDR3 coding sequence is TGCGCCAGCAGCCGCGACACTATGGGGGGGACCCAGTACTTC. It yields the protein CASSRDTMGGTQYF.

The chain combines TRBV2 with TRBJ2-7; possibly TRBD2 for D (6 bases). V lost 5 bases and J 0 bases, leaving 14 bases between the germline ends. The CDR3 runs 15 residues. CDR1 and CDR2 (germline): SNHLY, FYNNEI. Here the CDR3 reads CASSQPTRSSYEQYF. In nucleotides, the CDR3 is TGTGCCAGCAGTCAACCGACTAGGTCCTCCTACGAGCAGTACTTC.

This CDR3 reads CASSVLGDSEQFF. The CDR3, as DNA: TGTGCCAGCAGCGTGCTGGGGGACAGTGAGCAGTTCTTC. The rearrangement links TRBV9 to TRBJ2-1; 7 positions match TRBD1. CDR3 size: 13 residues. CDR1 and CDR2 from the germline V gene are SGDLS and YYNGEE. V gave up 2 bases and J gave up 9 bases; unmatched junction bases: 5.

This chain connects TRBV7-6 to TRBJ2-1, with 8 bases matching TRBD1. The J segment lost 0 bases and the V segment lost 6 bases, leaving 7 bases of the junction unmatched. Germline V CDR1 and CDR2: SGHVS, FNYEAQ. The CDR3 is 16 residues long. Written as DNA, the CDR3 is TGTGCCAGCAGGGATTACAGGGGGAGCTCCTACAATGAGCAGTTCTTC. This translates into CASRDYRGSSYNEQFF.

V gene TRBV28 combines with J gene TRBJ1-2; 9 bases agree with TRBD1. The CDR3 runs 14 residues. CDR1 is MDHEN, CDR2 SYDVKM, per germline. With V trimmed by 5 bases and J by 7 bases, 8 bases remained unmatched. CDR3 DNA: TGTGCCAGCAGTGGTGGGACAGGGAGCGGTGGCTACACCTTC. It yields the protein CASSGGTGSGGYTF.